In this sample, the clone carrying this T cell receptor (beta chain) turned up a few times. Its antigen is undetermined. The data were produced by immunoSEQ multiplex PCR, yet TCRdb's version contains in-frame clones alone and is incomplete. Among about 400,000 clones, approximately 92% were seen once, and the ten largest hold over 1.5%. Noted treatment: over 15 received Ad26.COV2.S at low or high dose, single or two shots; roughly five received placebo; per-sample allocation not given. Collection of samples fell on day 63 after the first vaccine or placebo injection. This record comes from a study of Ad26.COV2.S vaccination and SARS-CoV-2 variants. Study-level background: The Ad26.COV2.S arm of the COV1001 trial was where the donor was placed.

Study results and caveats: Whether participants received vaccine or placebo, their non-spike TCR breadth was similar. Reportedly, spike-specific CD8+ and CD4+ T cell responses achieved substantial breadth once vaccination had taken place.

The CDR3 is 16 residues long. V was trimmed by 1 base and J by 3 bases, leaving 15 bases between them. Germline CDR1 MGHRA, CDR2 YSYEKL. The origin of this receptor is a person between 18 and 60 years old who received the Ad26.COV2.S COVID-19 vaccine or a placebo. The V and J genes are TRBV4-1 and TRBJ1-2; D is ambiguous. Material: peripheral blood, obtained in a trial of Ad26.COV2.S vaccine versus placebo. CDR3 residues: CASSQGSISADYGYTF. For the CDR3, the DNA is TGCGCCAGCAGCCAAGGTTCCATTTCCGCGGACTATGGCTACACCTTC.